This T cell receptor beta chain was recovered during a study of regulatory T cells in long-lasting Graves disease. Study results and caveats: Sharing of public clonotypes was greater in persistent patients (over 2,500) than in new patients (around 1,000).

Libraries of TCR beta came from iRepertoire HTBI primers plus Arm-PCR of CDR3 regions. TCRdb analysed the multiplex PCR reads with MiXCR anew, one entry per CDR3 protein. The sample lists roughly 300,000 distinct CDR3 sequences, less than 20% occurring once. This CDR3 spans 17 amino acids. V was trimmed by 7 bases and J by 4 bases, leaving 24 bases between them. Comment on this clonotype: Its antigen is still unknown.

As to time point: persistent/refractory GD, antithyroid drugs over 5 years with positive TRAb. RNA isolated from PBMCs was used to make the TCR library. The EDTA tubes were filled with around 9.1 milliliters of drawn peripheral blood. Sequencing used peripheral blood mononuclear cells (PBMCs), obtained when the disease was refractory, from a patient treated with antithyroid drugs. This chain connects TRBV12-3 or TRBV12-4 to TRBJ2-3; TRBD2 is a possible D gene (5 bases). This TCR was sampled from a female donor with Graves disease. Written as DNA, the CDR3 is TGTGCCAGCACCACCGTCGCGGGCCACTACCGGCCAGATACGCAGTATTTT. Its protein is CASTTVAGHYRPDTQYF.